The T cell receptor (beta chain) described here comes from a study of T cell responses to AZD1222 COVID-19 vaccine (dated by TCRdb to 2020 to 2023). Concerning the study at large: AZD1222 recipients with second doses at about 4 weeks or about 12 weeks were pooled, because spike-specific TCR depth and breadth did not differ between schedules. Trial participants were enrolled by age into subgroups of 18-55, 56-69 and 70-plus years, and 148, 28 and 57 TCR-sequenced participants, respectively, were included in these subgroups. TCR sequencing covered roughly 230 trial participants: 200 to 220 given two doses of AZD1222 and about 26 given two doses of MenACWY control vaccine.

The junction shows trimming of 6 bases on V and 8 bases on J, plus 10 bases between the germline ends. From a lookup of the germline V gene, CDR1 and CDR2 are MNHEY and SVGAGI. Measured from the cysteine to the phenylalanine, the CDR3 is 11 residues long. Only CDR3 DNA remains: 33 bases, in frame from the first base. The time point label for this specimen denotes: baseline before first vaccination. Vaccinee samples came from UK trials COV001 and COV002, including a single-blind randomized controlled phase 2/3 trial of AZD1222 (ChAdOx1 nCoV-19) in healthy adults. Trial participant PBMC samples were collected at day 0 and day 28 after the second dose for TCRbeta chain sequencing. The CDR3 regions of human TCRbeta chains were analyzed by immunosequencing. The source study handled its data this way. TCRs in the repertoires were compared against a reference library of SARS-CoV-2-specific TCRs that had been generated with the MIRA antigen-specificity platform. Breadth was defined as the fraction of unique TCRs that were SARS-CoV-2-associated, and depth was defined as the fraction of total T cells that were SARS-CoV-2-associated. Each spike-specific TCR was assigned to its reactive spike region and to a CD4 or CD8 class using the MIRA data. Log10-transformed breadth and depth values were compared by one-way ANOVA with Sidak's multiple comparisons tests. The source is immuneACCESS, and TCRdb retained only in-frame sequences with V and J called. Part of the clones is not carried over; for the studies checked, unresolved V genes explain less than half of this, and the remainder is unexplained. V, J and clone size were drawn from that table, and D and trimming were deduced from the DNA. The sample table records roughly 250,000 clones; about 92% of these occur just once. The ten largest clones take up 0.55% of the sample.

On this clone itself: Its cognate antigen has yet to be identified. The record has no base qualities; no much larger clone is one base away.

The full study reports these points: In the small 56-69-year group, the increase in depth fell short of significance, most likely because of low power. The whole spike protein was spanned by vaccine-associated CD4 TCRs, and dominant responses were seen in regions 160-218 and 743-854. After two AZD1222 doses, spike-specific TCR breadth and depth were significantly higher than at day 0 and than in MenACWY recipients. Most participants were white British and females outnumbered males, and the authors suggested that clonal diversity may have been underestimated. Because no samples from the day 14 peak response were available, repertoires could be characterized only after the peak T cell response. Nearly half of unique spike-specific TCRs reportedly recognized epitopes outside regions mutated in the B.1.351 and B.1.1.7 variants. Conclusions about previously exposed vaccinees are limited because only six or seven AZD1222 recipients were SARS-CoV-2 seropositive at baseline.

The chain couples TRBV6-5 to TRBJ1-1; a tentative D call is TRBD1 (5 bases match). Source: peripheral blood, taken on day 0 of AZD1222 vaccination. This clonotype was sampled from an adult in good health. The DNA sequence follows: TGTGCCAGCAGCCGCACAGGCGAAGCTTTCTTT. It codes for CASSRTGEAFF.